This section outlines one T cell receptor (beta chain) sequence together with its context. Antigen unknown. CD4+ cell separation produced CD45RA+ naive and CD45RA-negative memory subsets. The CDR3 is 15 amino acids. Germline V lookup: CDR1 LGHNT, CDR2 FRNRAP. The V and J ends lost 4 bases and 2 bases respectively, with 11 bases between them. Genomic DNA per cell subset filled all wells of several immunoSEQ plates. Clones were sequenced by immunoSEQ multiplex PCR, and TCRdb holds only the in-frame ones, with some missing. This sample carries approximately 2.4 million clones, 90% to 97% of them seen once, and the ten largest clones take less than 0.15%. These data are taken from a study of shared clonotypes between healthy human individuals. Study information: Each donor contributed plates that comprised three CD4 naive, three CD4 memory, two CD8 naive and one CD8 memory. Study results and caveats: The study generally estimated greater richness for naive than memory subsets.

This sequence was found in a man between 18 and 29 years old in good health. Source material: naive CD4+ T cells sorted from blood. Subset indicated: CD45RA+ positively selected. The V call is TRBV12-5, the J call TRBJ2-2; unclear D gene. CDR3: CASGSSSSNTGELFF. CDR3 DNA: TGTGCTAGTGGTTCCTCCTCTAGTAACACCGGGGAGCTGTTTTTT.